This TCR beta chain emerged from a study of shared clonotypes between healthy human individuals. In the original workflow: Because ImmunoSEQ provided only junction sequences with no quality scores, the filtering differed. Some clones are missing from TCRdb's copy, which holds only in-frame ones; the method was immunoSEQ multiplex PCR. That table is the source of V, J and clone size, and D and trimming were worked out from the DNA. The sample holds 2 million to 2.5 million clones, 85% to 95% seen once. Trimming cost V 0 bases and J 8 bases; bases outside gene matches: 9. CDR3 size: 16 residues. The germline V gene has CDR1 MNHEY and CDR2 SVGAGI. Donors comprised only Caucasian adults living in Nashville, Tennessee.

The chain carries TRBV6-5 and TRBJ2-7; 11 positions match TRBD2. The clonotype originates from a young man in good health. The specimen sequenced was naive CD4+ T cells sorted from blood. Subset meaning: CD45RA+ positively selected. The CDR3 here is CASSYSALAGELKQYF. As DNA, the CDR3 is TGTGCCAGCAGTTACTCGGCACTAGCGGGAGAATTGAAGCAGTACTTC.